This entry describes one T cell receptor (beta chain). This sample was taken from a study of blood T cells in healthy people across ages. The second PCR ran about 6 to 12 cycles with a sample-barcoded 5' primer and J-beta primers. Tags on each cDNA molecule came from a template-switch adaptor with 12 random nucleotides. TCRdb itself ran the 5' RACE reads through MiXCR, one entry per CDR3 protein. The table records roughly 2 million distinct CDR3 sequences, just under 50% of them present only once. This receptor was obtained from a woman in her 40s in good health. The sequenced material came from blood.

This chain's CDR3 is CASSFPGIPAQYF. The CDR3 coding sequence is TGTGCCAGCAGTTTCCCTGGGATTCCAGCGCAGTATTTT. This chain links TRBV28 with TRBJ2-3; unclear D gene. Germline-derived CDR1 and CDR2 are MDHEN and SYDVKM. The V and J ends lost 3 bases and 10 bases respectively, with 14 bases between them. This CDR3 region has 13 residues.